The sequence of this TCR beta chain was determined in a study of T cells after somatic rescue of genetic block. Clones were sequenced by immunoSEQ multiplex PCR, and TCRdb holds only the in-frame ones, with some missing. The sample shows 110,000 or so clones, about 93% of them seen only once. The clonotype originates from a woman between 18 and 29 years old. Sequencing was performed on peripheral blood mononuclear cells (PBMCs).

CDR3 protein: CASSFPLSSKQFF. Written as DNA, the CDR3 is TGTGCCAGCAGTTTCCCACTGTCTAGTAAGCAGTTCTTC. The chain couples TRBV27 to TRBJ2-1; D is unclear. Germline-derived CDR1 and CDR2 are MNHEY and SMNVEV (reference sequence). The CDR3 sequence is 13 residues long. Trimming took 3 bases from V and 11 from J, leaving 14 bases between them.